Listed here are 3 T cell receptor beta chains from one sample, sequenced in a study of T cell clonotyping in hematopoietic cell transplantation. Assay used: immunoSEQ multiplex PCR; TCRdb lists only in-frame clones, some missing. The sample records 35,000 to 45,000 clones, 88% being singletons. The material sequenced was peripheral blood mononuclear cells. The source is a middle-aged woman in good health. Some clones in this sample may be carry-over from other donors' samples.

The rearrangement uses TRBV6-6 and TRBJ1-2; D gene ambiguous. The CDR3 covers 14 residues. Germline V gene sequence: CDR1 MNHNY, CDR2 SVGAGI (reference sequence). V gave up 0 bases and J gave up 5 bases, with 10 bases separating them. The CDR3 here is CASSYSQTGYGYTF. CDR3 nucleotides: TGTGCCAGCAGTTACTCTCAGACTGGGTATGGCTACACCTTC.

The chain has TRBV7-9 and TRBJ1-1; no clear D. This CDR3 contains 14 residues. The germline V gene encodes CDR1 SEHNR and CDR2 FQNEAQ (reference sequence). The V and J ends lost 4 bases and 0 bases respectively, with 9 bases between them. The CDR3 is CASSSGPVNTEAFF. The CDR3 bases are TGTGCCAGCAGCTCCGGACCTGTGAACACTGAAGCTTTCTTT.

CDR3: CASSLGLAGTYNEQFF. The CDR3 region has the DNA TGTGCCAGCAGTTTAGGACTAGCGGGGACCTACAATGAGCAGTTCTTC. The rearrangement uses TRBV27 and TRBJ2-1, with TRBD2 identical over 12 bases. Looked up from germline, CDR1 is MNHEY and CDR2 is SMNVEV (reference sequence). The trim removed 2 bases at V and 2 bases at J, leaving 1 base unmatched. CDR3 length: 16 amino acids.